The 17 T cell receptor beta chains in this list originate from one sample, sequenced in a study of siplizumab effects on memory and regulatory T cells. Libraries were prepared by immunoSEQ multiplex PCR; TCRdb keeps only in-frame clonotypes and omits some of them. The sample consists of around 87,000 clones, around 90% of them appearing once. The specimen was CD4+ T cells sorted from blood. Receptors were obtained from a human donor in good health.

The gene calls are TRBV5-1 and TRBJ2-1; 10 nucleotides align to TRBD2. This CDR3 has 17 amino acids. V lost 0 bases to trimming and J lost 0 bases; unmatched junction nucleotides: 3. The germline CDR1 and CDR2 sequences are SGHRS and YFSETQ. As DNA, the CDR3 is TGCGCCAGCAGCTTGGAGGTAGCGGGAGGCTCCTACAATGAGCAGTTCTTC. As protein: CASSLEVAGGSYNEQFF.

The CDR3 here is CASSPLRTGEETQYF. The CDR3 DNA sequence: TGCGCCAGCAGCCCACTTCGGACAGGGGAAGAGACCCAGTACTTC. This chain links TRBV5-1 with TRBJ2-5, with 9 bases fitting TRBD1. The junction had 7 bases not matched to a gene; V was cut back by 4 bases and J by 3 bases. Germline loops: CDR1 SGHRS, CDR2 YFSETQ. The CDR3 has 15 residues.

The V gene is TRBV12-5, the J gene TRBJ1-2; a weak D match, TRBD1 (6 bases). V was trimmed by 3 bases and J by 1 base, leaving 12 bases between them. CDR3 length: 15 amino acids. In germline, CDR1 is LGHNT, CDR2 FRNRAP. The CDR3 bases are TGTGCTAGTGGTTTTGTAACAGGGTATAACTATGGCTACACCTTC. Amino acids: CASGFVTGYNYGYTF.

This clone was recorded a few times. The V call is TRBV18, the J call TRBJ1-2; unclear D gene. CDR3 length: 12 amino acids. V shed 3 bases and J shed 5 bases, with 7 bases lying between them. Germline V gene data show CDR1 as KGHSH and CDR2 as LQKENI. The CDR3 DNA reads as TGTGCCAGCTCACCGGACCGATATGGCTACACCTTC. This encodes CASSPDRYGYTF. The full variable domain, in which reference TRBV18 and TRBJ1-2 provide the parts outside the CDR3, is NAGVMQNPRHLVRRRGQEARLRCSPMKGHSHVYWYRQLPEEGLKFMVYLQKENIIDESGMPKERFSAEFPKEGPSILRIQQVVRGDSAAYFCASSPDRYGYTFGSGTRLTVV.

This chain links TRBV27 with TRBJ2-7; 8 bases fit TRBD2. Trimming removed 5 bases from V and 0 bases from J; junction bases left unmatched: 6. This CDR3 has 15 amino acids. Germline V lookup: CDR1 MNHEY, CDR2 SMNVEV (reference sequence). CDR3 coding DNA: TGTGCCAGCAGTATTATAGCGGGACGCTCCTACGAGCAGTACTTC. It encodes CASSIIAGRSYEQYF.

The gene calls are TRBV2 and TRBJ2-1; 11 bases match TRBD2. V lost 4 bases to trimming and J lost 7 bases; unmatched junction nucleotides: 6. CDR3 size: 15 residues. Germline lookup yields CDR1 SNHLY and CDR2 FYNNEI. The CDR3 protein is CASSVLAGGGNEQFF. The CDR3 DNA reads as TGTGCCAGCAGTGTCCTAGCGGGAGGAGGGAATGAGCAGTTCTTC.

V is TRBV2 and J is TRBJ1-4; 9 bases match TRBD1. The CDR3 extends over 15 amino acids. The germline CDR1 and CDR2 sequences are SNHLY and FYNNEI. Losses at the gene ends were 4 bases for V and 5 bases for J; bases not matched to a gene: 5. CDR3 protein: CASSGTGGRNEKLFF. The DNA of the CDR3 is TGTGCCAGCAGTGGAACAGGGGGCCGAAATGAAAAACTGTTTTTT.

The chain joins TRBV11-1 to TRBJ2-1; no definite D call. CDR1 is SGHAT, CDR2 FQDESV, per germline (reference sequence). V shed 5 bases and J shed 0 bases, with 14 bases lying between them. This CDR3 has 16 residues. CDR3 sequence (DNA): TGTGCCAGCAGCCCTAGGTGGGTTAGCTCCTACAATGAGCAGTTCTTC. Translated, it gives CASSPRWVSSYNEQFF.

As concerns this clone: Since the CDR3 does not end with the conserved phenylalanine or tryptophan, this likely comes from a read error. The DNA is left out, because the CDR3 cannot be placed on it with certainty; the CDR3 is given as TCRdb lists it. The chain joins TRBV7-8 to TRBJ1-1; TRBD1 reflects the table's D call only, with no check against the DNA. CDR1 is SGHVS and CDR2 is FQNEAQ in the germline V gene. The CDR3 comprises 15 residues, both ends counted. The CDR3 here is CASSFGGLGTGPPFL.

V is TRBV4-1 and J is TRBJ1-2, with D uncertain. Germline V gives CDR1 MGHRA, CDR2 YSYEKL. With 0 bases removed from V and 4 bases from J, the gap between germline ends came to 9 bases. This CDR3 region has 14 residues. The CDR3 coding sequence is TGCGCCAGCAGCCAAGATCAAACCTTCTATGGCTACACCTTC. Its protein product is CASSQDQTFYGYTF.

The V and J genes are TRBV2 and TRBJ1-1; D gene uncertain. CDR3 length: 15 residues. V lost 3 bases and J 4 bases, leaving 15 bases between the germline ends. Germline lookup yields CDR1 SNHLY and CDR2 FYNNEI. CDR3 DNA: TGTGCCAGCAGTGAGGTAGGGAGAAGAGGCACTGAAGCTTTCTTT. Protein product: CASSEVGRRGTEAFF. Looking up the rest from reference TRBV2 and TRBJ1-1 gives the full variable domain: EPEVTQTPSHQVTQMGQEVILRCVPISNHLYFYWYRQILGQKVEFLVSFYNNEISEKSEIFDDQFSVERPDGSNFTLKIRSTKLEDSAMYFCASSEVGRRGTEAFFGQGTRLTVV.

The rearrangement uses TRBV29-1 and TRBJ2-4, with D perhaps given as TRBD1 or TRBD2 (5 bases each). The CDR3 has 15 residues. Germline CDR1 SQVTM, CDR2 ANQGSEA. V was clipped by 4 bases and J by 8 bases, with 21 bases between them. The chain's CDR3 is CSVVEGRAGGYIQYF. The CDR3 DNA reads as TGCAGCGTTGTCGAGGGCAGGGCGGGCGGTTACATTCAGTACTTC.

The rearrangement joins TRBV29-1 to TRBJ2-5; no firm D call. Germline V CDR1 and CDR2: SQVTM, ANQGSEA. The CDR3 sequence is 11 residues long. Trimming left V 5 bases short and J 5 bases short, with 9 bases between. Here the CDR3 DNA reads TGCAGCGTTCGCCCCGACGAGACCCAGTACTTC. As protein: CSVRPDETQYF.

The chain recombines TRBV9 with TRBJ2-1; TRBD1 agrees at 7 bases. This CDR3 region has 15 residues. The V gene's germline CDR1 is SGDLS and CDR2 YYNGEE. V dropped 3 bases and J dropped 4; count of bases not matched to a gene: 7. The CDR3 DNA reads TGTGCCAGCAGCGCGGGACAGAAAGTTTACAATGAGCAGTTCTTC. Translating it yields CASSAGQKVYNEQFF. The full variable domain, its missing parts supplied by reference TRBV9 and TRBJ2-1, is DSGVTQTPKHLITATGQRVTLRCSPRSGDLSVYWYQQSLDQGLQFLIQYYNGEERAKGNILERFSAQQFPDLHSELNLSSLELGDSALYFCASSAGQKVYNEQFFGPGTRLTVL.

CDR3 nucleotides: TGTGCCAGCAGCCGGGATTATAATTCACCCCTCCACTTT. It is translated as CASSRDYNSPLHF. V is TRBV11-2 and J is TRBJ1-6; D is unclear. The V gene's germline CDR1 is SGHAT and CDR2 FQNNGV. This CDR3 contains 13 residues. V gave up 5 bases and J gave up 4 bases, with 6 bases separating them.

The chain recombines TRBV7-2 with TRBJ2-7, with 12 bases that match TRBD2. V lost 1 base to trimming and J lost 4 bases; unmatched junction nucleotides: 8. The CDR3 has 17 residues. CDR1 and CDR2 (germline): SGHTA, FQGNSA. The CDR3 loop reads CASSLGGRLAGVYEQYF. The CDR3 nucleotides read TGTGCCAGCAGCTTAGGAGGGCGACTAGCGGGAGTGTACGAGCAGTACTTC.

The chain recombines TRBV27 with TRBJ2-7, with D perhaps TRBD2 (5 bases). The germline V and J ends were trimmed by 2 bases and 2 bases, with 13 bases remaining between them. The CDR3 is made up of 15 amino acids. Germline V lookup: CDR1 MNHEY, CDR2 SMNVEV (reference sequence). The CDR3 spells CASSLAAAGPYEQYF. The CDR3 DNA reads TGTGCCAGCAGTTTAGCAGCGGCTGGTCCCTACGAGCAGTACTTC.